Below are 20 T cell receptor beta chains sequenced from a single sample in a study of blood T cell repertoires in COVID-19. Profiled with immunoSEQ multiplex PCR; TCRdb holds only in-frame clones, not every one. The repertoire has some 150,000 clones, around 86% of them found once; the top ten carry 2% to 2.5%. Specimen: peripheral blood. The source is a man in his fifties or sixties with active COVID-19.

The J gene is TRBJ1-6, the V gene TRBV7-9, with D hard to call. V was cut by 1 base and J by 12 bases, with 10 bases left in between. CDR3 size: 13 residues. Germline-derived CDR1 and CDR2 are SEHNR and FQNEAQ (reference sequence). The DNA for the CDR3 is TGTGCCAGCAGCTTAGGAGGGCTCGGACCCCTCCACTTT. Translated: CASSLGGLGPLHF.

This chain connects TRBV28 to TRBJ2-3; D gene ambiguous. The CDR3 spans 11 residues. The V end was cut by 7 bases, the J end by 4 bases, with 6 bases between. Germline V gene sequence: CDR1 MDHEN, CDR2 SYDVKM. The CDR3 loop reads CASTTADTQYF. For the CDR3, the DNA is TGTGCCAGCACGACTGCAGATACGCAGTATTTT. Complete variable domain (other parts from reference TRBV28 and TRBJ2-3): DVKVTQSSRYLVKRTGEKVFLECVQDMDHENMFWYRQDPGLGLRLIYFSYDVKMKEKGDIPEGYSVSREKKERFSLILESASTNQTSMYLCASTTADTQYFGPGTRLTVL.

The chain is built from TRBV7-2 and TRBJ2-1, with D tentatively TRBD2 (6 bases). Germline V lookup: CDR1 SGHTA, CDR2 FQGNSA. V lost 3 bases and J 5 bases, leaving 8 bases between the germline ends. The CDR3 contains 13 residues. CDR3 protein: CASSLRGDNEQFF. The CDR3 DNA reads TGTGCCAGCAGCTTGCGGGGTGACAATGAGCAGTTCTTC.

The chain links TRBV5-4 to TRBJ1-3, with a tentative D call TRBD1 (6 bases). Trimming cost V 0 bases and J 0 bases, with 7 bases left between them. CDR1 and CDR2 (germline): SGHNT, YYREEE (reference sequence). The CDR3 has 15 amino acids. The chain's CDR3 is CASSLGGLSGNTIYF. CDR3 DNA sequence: TGTGCCAGCAGCTTGGGGGGGCTCTCTGGAAACACCATATATTTT.

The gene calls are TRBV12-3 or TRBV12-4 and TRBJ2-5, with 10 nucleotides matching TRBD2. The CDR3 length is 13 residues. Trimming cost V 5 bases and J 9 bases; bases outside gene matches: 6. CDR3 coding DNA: TGTGCCAGCAGTGCTCTAGCGGGGGCCGCCCAGTACTTC. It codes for CASSALAGAAQYF.

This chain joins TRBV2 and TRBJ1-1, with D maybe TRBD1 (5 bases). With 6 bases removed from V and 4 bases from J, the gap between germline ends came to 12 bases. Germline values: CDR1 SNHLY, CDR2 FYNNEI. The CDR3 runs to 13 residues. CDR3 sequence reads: CASREGRSTEAFF. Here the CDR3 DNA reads TGTGCCAGCAGGGAGGGGCGCAGCACTGAAGCTTTCTTT. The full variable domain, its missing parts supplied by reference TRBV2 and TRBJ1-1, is EPEVTQTPSHQVTQMGQEVILRCVPISNHLYFYWYRQILGQKVEFLVSFYNNEISEKSEIFDDQFSVERPDGSNFTLKIRSTKLEDSAMYFCASREGRSTEAFFGQGTRLTVV.

CDR3 sequence (DNA): TGTGCCAGCAAGCTAGACCAGGGGGCTTCAGATACGCAGTATTTT. As protein: CASKLDQGASDTQYF. V is TRBV6-4 and J is TRBJ2-3, with TRBD1 matching 8 bases. CDR1 and CDR2 (germline): MRHNA, SNTAGT. The CDR3 has 15 residues. The J segment lost 4 bases and the V segment lost 7 bases, leaving 10 bases of the junction unmatched.

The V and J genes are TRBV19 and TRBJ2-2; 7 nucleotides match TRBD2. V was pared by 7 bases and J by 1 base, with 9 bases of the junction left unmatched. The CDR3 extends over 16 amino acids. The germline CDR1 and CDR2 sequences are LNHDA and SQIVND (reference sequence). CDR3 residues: CASTAAGRRNTGELFF. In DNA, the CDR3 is TGTGCCAGTACTGCAGCGGGGCGCCGGAACACCGGGGAGCTGTTTTTT. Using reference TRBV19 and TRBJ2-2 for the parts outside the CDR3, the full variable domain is DGGITQSPKYLFRKEGQNVTLSCEQNLNHDAMYWYRQDPGQGLRLIYYSQIVNDFQKGDIAEGYSVSREKKESFPLTVTSAQKNPTAFYLCASTAAGRRNTGELFFGEGSRLTVL.

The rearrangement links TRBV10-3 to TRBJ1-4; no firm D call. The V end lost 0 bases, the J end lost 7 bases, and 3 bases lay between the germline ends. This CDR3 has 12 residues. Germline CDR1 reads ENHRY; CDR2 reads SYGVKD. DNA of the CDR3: TGTGCCATCAGTGAGTCCTCTGAAAAACTGTTTTTT. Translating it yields CAISESSEKLFF.

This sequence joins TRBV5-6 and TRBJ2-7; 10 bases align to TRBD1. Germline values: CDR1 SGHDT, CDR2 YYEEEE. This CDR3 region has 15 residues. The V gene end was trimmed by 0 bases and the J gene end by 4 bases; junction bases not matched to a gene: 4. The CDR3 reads CASSLATGGFYEQYF. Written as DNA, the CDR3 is TGTGCCAGCAGCTTGGCGACAGGGGGCTTTTACGAGCAGTACTTC.

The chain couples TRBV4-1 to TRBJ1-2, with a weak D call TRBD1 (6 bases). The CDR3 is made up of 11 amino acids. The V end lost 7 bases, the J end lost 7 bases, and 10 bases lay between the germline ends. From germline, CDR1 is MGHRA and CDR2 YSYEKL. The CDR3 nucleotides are TGCGCCAGCAAGGCAGGGGTTGGCTACACCTTC. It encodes CASKAGVGYTF.

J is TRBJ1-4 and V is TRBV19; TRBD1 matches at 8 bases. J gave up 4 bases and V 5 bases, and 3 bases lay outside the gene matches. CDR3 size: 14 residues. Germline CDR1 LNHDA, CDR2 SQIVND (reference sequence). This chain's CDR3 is CASSLGQGNEKLFF. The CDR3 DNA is TGTGCCAGTAGTCTTGGACAGGGTAATGAAAAACTGTTTTTT.

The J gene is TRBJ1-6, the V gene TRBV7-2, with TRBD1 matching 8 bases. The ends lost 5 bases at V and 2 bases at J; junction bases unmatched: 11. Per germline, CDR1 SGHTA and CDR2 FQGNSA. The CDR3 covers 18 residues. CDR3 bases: TGTGCCAGCAGCCCCCGGACAGGGCTCAGGACCTATAATTCACCCCTCCACTTT. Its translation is CASSPRTGLRTYNSPLHF.

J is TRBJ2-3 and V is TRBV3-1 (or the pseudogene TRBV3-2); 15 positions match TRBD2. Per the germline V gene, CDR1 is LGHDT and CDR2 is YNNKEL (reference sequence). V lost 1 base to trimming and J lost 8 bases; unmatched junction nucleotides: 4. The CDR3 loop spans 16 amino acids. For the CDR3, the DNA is TGTGCCAGCAGCCAAGGGACTAGCGGGGGGGGCCCTACGCAGTATTTT. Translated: CASSQGTSGGGPTQYF.

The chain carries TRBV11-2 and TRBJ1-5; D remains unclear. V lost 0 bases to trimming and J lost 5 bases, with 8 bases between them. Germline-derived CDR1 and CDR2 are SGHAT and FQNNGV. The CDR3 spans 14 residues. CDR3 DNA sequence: TGTGCCAGCAGCTTAGATAGCGCGTATCAGCCCCAGCATTTT. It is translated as CASSLDSAYQPQHF.

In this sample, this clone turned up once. CDR3 loop: CASSQSPNGGYTF. In DNA form, the CDR3 reads TGTGCCAGCAGCCAAAGCCCCAACGGGGGCTACACCTTC. The V and J genes are TRBV3-1 (or the pseudogene TRBV3-2) and TRBJ1-2; D is uncertain. V lost 2 bases and J lost 8, with 12 bases in between. The CDR3 consists of 13 residues. The germline CDR1 and CDR2 sequences are LGHDT and YNNKEL (reference sequence).

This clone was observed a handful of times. For the CDR3, the DNA is TGTGCCAGCAGCTCACTTCGCGGGGGGCTAGATGGCTACACCTTC. It yields the protein CASSSLRGGLDGYTF. The chain is built from TRBV11-2 and TRBJ1-2; TRBD1 is a possible D gene (6 bases). V was shortened by 4 bases and J by 6 bases, with 18 bases between the two germline ends. CDR1 and CDR2 from the germline V gene are SGHAT and FQNNGV. The CDR3 length is 15 residues.

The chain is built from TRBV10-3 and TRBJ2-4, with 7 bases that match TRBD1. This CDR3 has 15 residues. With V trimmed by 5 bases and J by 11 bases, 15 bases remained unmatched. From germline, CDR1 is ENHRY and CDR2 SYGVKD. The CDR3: CAISTRDSIPGLQYF. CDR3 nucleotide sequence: TGTGCCATCAGTACCCGGGACAGCATCCCGGGGCTTCAGTACTTC.

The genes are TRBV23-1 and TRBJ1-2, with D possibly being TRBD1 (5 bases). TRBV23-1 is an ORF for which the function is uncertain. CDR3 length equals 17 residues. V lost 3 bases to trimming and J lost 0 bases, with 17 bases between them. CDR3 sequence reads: CASSHCGLGRSNYGYTF. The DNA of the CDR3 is TGCGCCAGCAGTCATTGTGGGTTGGGGCGATCTAACTATGGCTACACCTTC.

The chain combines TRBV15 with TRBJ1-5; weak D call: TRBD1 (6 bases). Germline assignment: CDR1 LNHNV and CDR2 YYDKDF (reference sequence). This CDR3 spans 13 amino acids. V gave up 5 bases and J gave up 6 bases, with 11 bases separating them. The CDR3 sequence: CATSLTRGQPQHF. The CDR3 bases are TGTGCCACCAGCCTAACCAGGGGTCAGCCCCAGCATTTT.